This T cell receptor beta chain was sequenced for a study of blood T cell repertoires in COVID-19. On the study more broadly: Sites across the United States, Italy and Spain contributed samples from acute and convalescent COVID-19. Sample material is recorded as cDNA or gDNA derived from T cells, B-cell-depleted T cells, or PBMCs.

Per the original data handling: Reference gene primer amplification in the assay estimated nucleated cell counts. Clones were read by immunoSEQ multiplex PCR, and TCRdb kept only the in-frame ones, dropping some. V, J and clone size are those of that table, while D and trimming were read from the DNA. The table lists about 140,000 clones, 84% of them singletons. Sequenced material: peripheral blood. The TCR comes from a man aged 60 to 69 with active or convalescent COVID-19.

The CDR3 nucleotides read TGTGCCATCACGGGACAGGAGAACACTGAAGCTTTCTTT. The encoded protein is CAITGQENTEAFF. The chain uses TRBV10-3 and TRBJ1-1; TRBD1 aligns across 8 bases. The V gene's germline CDR1 is ENHRY and CDR2 SYGVKD. The trim removed 7 bases at V and 1 base at J, leaving 2 bases unmatched. The CDR3 has 13 amino acids.